This T cell receptor beta chain originates from a study of blood T cell repertoires in COVID-19. Whole-study context: COVID-19 samples, acute and convalescent, were from the United States, Italy and Spain. Sources were T cells, B-cell-depleted T cells, or PBMCs; the material itself was cDNA or gDNA.

Authors' processing steps: Reference gene primers were amplified, and this amplification served to estimate nucleated cell counts. Sequencing was performed with immunoSEQ multiplex PCR; in TCRdb, only in-frame clones are kept and a portion is missing. V and J calls and clone size are those listed in that table; D and trimming were worked out from the DNA. The sample lists approximately 80,000 clones; approximately 90% were seen once. CDR1 is SGHVS and CDR2 is FNYEAQ in the germline V gene. The V and J ends lost 0 bases and 0 bases respectively, with 9 bases between them. The CDR3 covers 15 residues. The TCR comes from a human donor in a cohort sampled during active COVID-19. This chain uses TRBV7-6 with TRBJ2-7; no reliable D call. The source material was peripheral blood. CDR3 in amino acids: CASSLAALSSYEQYF. Written as DNA, the CDR3 is TGTGCCAGCAGCTTAGCAGCCTTAAGCTCCTACGAGCAGTACTTC. The variable domain in full, with the rest retrieved from reference TRBV7-6 and TRBJ2-7, is GAGVSQSPRYKVTKRGQDVALRCDPISGHVSLYWYRQALGQGPEFLTYFNYEAQQDKSGLPNDRFSAERPEGSISTLTIQRTEQRDSAMYRCASSLAALSSYEQYFGPGTRLTVT.